This TCR beta chain was captured by sequencing in a study of T cell repertoires in urothelial bladder cancer (dated by TCRdb to the late 2010s). A note on the overall study: Of the approximately 12 resected lesions, three were clinical stage cT0, three were cTa, three were cT1 and three were cT2 or greater. Twelve resected bladder lesions were studied, comprising urothelial carcinoma (UC+) and benign (UC-) specimens. The study compared TCR repertoire clonality in bladder tumors with that in benign bladder inflammation. A total of twelve patients who had bladder lesions and were undergoing transurethral resection were prospectively identified.

The immunoSEQ assay was used to sequence the CDR3 region of the TCR beta chain. The authors' pipeline ran thus. For each specimen, T-cell fraction, clonal dominance and maximum TCR clone frequency were calculated. What TCRdb holds here is the immuneACCESS table cut down to in-frame rearrangements. Part of the clones is not present; checked against another copy, under half of the missing clones reflect an unresolved V gene, and the others are unexplained. V, J and clone size are those of that table, while D and trimming were read from the DNA. The sample contains some 14,000 clones, around two thirds of them found a single time. In total, the top ten clones hold 8% to 9% of the sample. This clone was seen a few times. The specificity of this receptor is unknown. No base quality information exists; no much larger clone differs at one position. What the work shows at the level of the full study, not this receptor alone: In carcinoma specimens, up to roughly 17% of infiltrating lymphocytes were accounted for by a single T-cell clone, compared with roughly 2.1% in benign specimens. Carcinoma specimens had a median tumor infiltrating lymphocyte percentage of 2%, while benign specimens had a median of around 12%. Urothelial carcinoma specimens had a median of around 6,000 T cells, fewer than the median of around 26,000 seen in benign specimens.

Specimens of bladder lesions were obtained during transurethral resection and kept at -80C. DNA was isolated from the bladder specimens obtained at transurethral resection. The CDR3 runs 16 residues from the cysteine to the phenylalanine. The only DNA kept is the CDR3, 48 bases in frame from the first base. V sheds 5 bases and J sheds 8 bases, leaving 21 bases between their ends. Per the germline V gene (reference sequence), MNHEY is the CDR1 and SMNVEV is the CDR2. Sequencing was done on a sample of tumor-infiltrating cells from bladder cancer. The rearranged chain carries TRBV27 and TRBJ1-4, with the D gene uncertain. This receptor was identified in a human donor with urothelial carcinoma. CDR3 sequence: CASSPSPGVFPEKLFF. At the DNA level, the sequence is TGTGCCAGCAGTCCTTCCCCGGGAGTCTTTCCGGAAAAACTGTTTTTT.